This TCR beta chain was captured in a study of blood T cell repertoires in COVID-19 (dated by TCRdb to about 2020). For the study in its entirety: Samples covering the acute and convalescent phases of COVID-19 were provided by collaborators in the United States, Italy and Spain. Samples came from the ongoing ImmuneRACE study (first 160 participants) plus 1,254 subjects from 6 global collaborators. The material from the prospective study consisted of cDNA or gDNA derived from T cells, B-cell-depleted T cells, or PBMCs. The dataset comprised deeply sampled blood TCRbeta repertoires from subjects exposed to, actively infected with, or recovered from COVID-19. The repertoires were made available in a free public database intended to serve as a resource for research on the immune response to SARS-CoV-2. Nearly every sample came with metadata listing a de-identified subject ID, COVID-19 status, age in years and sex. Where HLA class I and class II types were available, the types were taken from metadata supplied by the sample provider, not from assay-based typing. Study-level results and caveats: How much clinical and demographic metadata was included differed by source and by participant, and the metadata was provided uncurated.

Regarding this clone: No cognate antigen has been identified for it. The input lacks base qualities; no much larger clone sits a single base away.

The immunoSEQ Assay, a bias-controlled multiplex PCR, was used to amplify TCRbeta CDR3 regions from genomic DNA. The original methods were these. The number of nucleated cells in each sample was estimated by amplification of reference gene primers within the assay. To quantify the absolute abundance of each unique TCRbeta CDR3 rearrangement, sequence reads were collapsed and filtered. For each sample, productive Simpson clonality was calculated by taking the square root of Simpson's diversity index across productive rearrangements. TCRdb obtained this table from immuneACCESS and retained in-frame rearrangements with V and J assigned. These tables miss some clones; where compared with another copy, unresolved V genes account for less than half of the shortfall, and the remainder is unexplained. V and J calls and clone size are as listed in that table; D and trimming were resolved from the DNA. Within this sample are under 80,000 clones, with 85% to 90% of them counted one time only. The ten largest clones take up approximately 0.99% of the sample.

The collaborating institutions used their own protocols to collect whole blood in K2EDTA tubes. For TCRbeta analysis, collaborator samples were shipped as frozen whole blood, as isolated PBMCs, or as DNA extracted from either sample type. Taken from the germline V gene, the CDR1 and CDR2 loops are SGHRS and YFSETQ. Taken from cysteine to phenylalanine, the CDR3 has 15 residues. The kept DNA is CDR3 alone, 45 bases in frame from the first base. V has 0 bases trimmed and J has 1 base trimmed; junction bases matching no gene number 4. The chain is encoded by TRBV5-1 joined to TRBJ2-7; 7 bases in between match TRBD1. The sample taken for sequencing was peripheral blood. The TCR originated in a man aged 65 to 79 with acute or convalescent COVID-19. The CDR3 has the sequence CASSLAGTVSYEQYF. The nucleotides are TGCGCCAGCAGCTTGGCCGGGACAGTTTCCTACGAGCAGTACTTC.